This TCR beta chain appears in the sequencing data of a study of tumor and adjacent non-tumor tissue in lung cancer. Study-wide background: There were 11 to 13 adenocarcinoma, a couple of squamous cell carcinoma and 1 small cell lung cancer cases. Samples averaged roughly 4 million productive TCRbeta reads each.

Concerning this clonotype: Its antigen is still unknown. A junction boundary mismatches the germline segment, possibly from a read error.

The library came from three nested PCR rounds adapted from ARM-PCR protocols. Via MiXCR, TCRdb re-called the multiplex PCR reads, giving one row per CDR3 protein. The data contain roughly 120,000 distinct CDR3 sequences, 84% of them singletons. This sample's RNA came from whole unsorted tissue. The germline gives CDR1 ENHRY, CDR2 SYGVKD. The CDR3 consists of 14 residues. Study conclusions and caveats: Tumor TCR diversity, when higher, was linked to shorter survival. Top 100 clones took a larger repertoire share in normal lung.

V usage is TRBV10-3 and J usage is TRBJ2-7; D might be TRBD1 (5 bases). The source of this sequence is a man in his 70s with non-small cell lung cancer. The source material was lung tumor tissue. Here the CDR3 reads CAISGAGNPYVQYF. As DNA, the CDR3 is TGTGCCATTAGTGGTGCAGGGAACCCCTACGTGCAGTACTTC.